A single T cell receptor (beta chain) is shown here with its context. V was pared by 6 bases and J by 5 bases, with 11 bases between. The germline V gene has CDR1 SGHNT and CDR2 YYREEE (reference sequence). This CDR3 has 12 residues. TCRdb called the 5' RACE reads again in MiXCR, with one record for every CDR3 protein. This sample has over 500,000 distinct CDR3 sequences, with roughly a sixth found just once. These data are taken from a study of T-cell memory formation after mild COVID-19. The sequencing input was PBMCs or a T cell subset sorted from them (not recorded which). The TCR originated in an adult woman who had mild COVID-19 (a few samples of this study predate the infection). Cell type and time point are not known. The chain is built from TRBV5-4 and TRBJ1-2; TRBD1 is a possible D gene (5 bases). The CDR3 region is CASTRDVYGYTF. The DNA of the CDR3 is TGTGCCAGCACCCGGGACGTATATGGCTACACCTTC. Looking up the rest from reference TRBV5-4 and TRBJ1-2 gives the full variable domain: ETGVTQSPTHLIKTRGQQVTLRCSSQSGHNTVSWYQQALGQGPQFIFQYYREEENGRGNFPPRFSGLQFPNYSSELNVNALELDDSALYLCASTRDVYGYTFGSGTRLTVV.